One sample yielded the 20 T cell receptor beta chains listed below, sequenced in a study of metastatic and nonmetastatic thyroid tumors. TCRdb reprocessed the PCR reads via MiXCR. The sample contains some 50,000 clones, approximately 20% of which appear only once. The entire patient cohort was treatment-naive prior to thyroid surgery. The specimen was blood. The receptors derive from a male donor with papillary thyroid cancer or a benign thyroid nodule (not recorded which). Some clones in this sample may be carry-over from other donors' samples.

This clone occurred many times. The V gene is TRBV6-4, the J gene TRBJ2-7; 10 bases map to TRBD1. The CDR3 spans 13 residues. J was trimmed by 6 bases and V by 2 bases; bases with no gene match: 1. Germline assignment: CDR1 MRHNA and CDR2 SNTAGT. The CDR3: CASSDGDRGEQYF. The DNA of the CDR3 is TGTGCCAGCAGTGACGGGGACAGGGGCGAGCAGTACTTC.

This clone was found many times. The rearrangement joins TRBV6-6 to TRBJ2-7; the match to TRBD2 covers 14 bases. Germline V gene lookup returns CDR1 MNHNY and CDR2 SVGAGI (reference sequence). Trimming cost V 5 bases and J 0 bases; bases outside gene matches: 12. The CDR3 is made up of 19 amino acids. DNA for the CDR3: TGTGCCAGCAGTCAAATCCCGGGACTAGCGGGAGCCTTCTCCTACGAGCAGTACTTC. It codes for CASSQIPGLAGAFSYEQYF.

The CDR3: CASSQARAHEQFF. The CDR3 DNA is TGTGCCAGCAGCCAAGCCCGTGCGCATGAGCAGTTCTTC. This sequence joins TRBV7-8 and TRBJ2-1, with D uncertain. Looked up from germline, CDR1 is SGHVS and CDR2 is FQNEAQ. V shed 5 bases and J shed 8 bases, with 13 bases lying between them. This CDR3 is 13 amino acids long.

This clone was found a few times. The chain has TRBV6-1 and TRBJ2-7; 11 bases line up with TRBD1. This CDR3 spans 16 amino acids. V was pared by 4 bases and J by 3 bases, with 8 bases of the junction left unmatched. Germline V lookup: CDR1 MNHNS, CDR2 SASEGT. The DNA of the CDR3 is TGTGCCAGCAGTGTATATTCCGGGACAGGGGGCTACGAGCAGTACTTC. Amino acid sequence: CASSVYSGTGGYEQYF.

This clone appeared a few times. V gene TRBV5-6 combines with J gene TRBJ2-3; D call uncertain. V was pared by 2 bases and J by 3 bases, with 16 bases between. Looked up from germline, CDR1 is SGHDT and CDR2 is YYEEEE. The CDR3 loop spans 16 amino acids. CDR3 sequence: CASSFEMTDGTDTQYF. The CDR3 DNA sequence: TGTGCCAGCAGCTTCGAAATGACGGACGGGACAGATACGCAGTATTTT.

The chain combines TRBV9 with TRBJ2-3; D assignment may be TRBD1 or TRBD2 (5 bases each). In germline, CDR1 is SGDLS, CDR2 YYNGEE. The germline V and J ends were trimmed by 0 bases and 6 bases, with 20 bases remaining between them. The CDR3 has 17 residues. CDR3 bases: TGTGCCAGCAGCGTAGCTGGGACCCCGAGGTCTGGCGATACGCAGTATTTT. Encoded protein: CASSVAGTPRSGDTQYF.

In regard to this clone: At one end, the junction sequence differs from germline, possibly due to a read error. The chain is built from TRBV5-1 and TRBJ1-1, with D maybe TRBD1 (6 bases). The CDR3 extends over 15 amino acids. From germline, CDR1 is SGHRS and CDR2 YFSETQ. CDR3 residues: CANTSAGGWDTEAFF. CDR3 in DNA: TGCGCCAACACTTCCGCCGGGGGATGGGACACGGAAGCTTTCTTT.

The count of this clone is one. This chain uses TRBV6-2 or TRBV6-3 with TRBJ2-5; 10 positions match TRBD2. V lost 2 bases and J lost 2; bases outside the gene matches: 11. The germline V gene encodes CDR1 MNHEY and CDR2 SVGEGT. The CDR3 has 18 residues. The CDR3 region is CASSYRLSSGGSQETQYF. The CDR3 nucleotides read TGTGCCAGCAGTTACCGTTTGTCTAGCGGGGGTTCACAAGAGACCCAGTACTTC.

There are many counts of this clone. This specimen includes other DNA sequences encoding the same CDR3. V gene TRBV9 combines with J gene TRBJ2-7; 8 bases fit TRBD1. The length of the CDR3 is 13 residues. The germline V gene has CDR1 SGDLS and CDR2 YYNGEE. V was pared by 4 bases and J by 5 bases, with 5 bases of the junction left unmatched. The CDR3 spells CASSLTGENEQYF. CDR3 DNA: TGTGCCAGCAGCCTGACAGGGGAGAACGAGCAGTACTTC. Full variable domain (rest looked up from reference TRBV9 and TRBJ2-7): DSGVTQTPKHLITATGQRVTLRCSPRSGDLSVYWYQQSLDQGLQFLIQYYNGEERAKGNILERFSAQQFPDLHSELNLSSLELGDSALYFCASSLTGENEQYFGPGTRLTVT.

This clone was seen repeatedly, ten times or more. The V call is TRBV6-1, the J call TRBJ2-7; 7 nucleotides match TRBD2. CDR3 length equals 14 residues. The germline V gene has CDR1 MNHNS and CDR2 SASEGT. J gave up 0 bases and V 7 bases, and 6 bases lay outside the gene matches. In DNA, the CDR3 is TGTGCCAGCAAGGGCGGGGGTCCCTCCTACGAGCAGTACTTC. It translates to CASKGGGPSYEQYF.

This clone was found many times. The chain is built from TRBV6-6 and TRBJ2-6, with D possibly matching TRBD1 (6 bases). Germline V gene sequence: CDR1 MNHNY, CDR2 SVGAGI (reference sequence). CDR3 length: 18 amino acids. The V gene lost 0 bases and the J gene lost 0 bases, with 12 bases spanning the gap. The CDR3: CASSYSGTMLSGANVLTF. CDR3 bases: TGTGCCAGCAGTTACTCGGGGACAATGCTCTCTGGGGCCAACGTCCTGACTTTC.

As for this clone: One junction end does not reproduce the germline sequence, and a read error may be involved. The V gene is TRBV7-9, the J gene TRBJ2-1; D remains unclear. This CDR3 comprises 14 residues. Germline lookup yields CDR1 SEHNR and CDR2 FQNEAQ (reference sequence). This chain's CDR3 is CANSFPLNYNEQFF. The CDR3 region has the DNA TGTGCCAACAGCTTTCCGCTGAACTACAATGAGCAGTTCTTC.

This clone has a count of ten or more. The chain couples TRBV24-1 to TRBJ1-5, with no clear D. Germline V gene data show CDR1 as KGHDR and CDR2 as SFDVKD. The CDR3 runs to 12 residues. V lost 4 bases to trimming and J lost 4 bases, with 4 bases between them. For the CDR3, the DNA is TGTGCCACCAGTGACCGGAATCAGCCCCAGCATTTT. It specifies CATSDRNQPQHF.

This clone has more than one count but fewer than ten. The germline gene is not matched at one end of the junction; a read error may be the cause. This sequence joins TRBV12-3 or TRBV12-4 and TRBJ1-5; D may be TRBD1 (6 bases). The CDR3 loop spans 12 amino acids. CDR3 sequence: CAISSGTRPQHF. As DNA, the CDR3 is TGTGCCATCAGTTCCGGGACACGTCCCCAGCATTTT.

In this sample, this clone turned up many times. The chain carries TRBV11-3 and TRBJ1-6, with D maybe TRBD1 (5 bases). CDR3 length: 14 amino acids. V was cut by 4 bases and J by 7 bases, with 11 bases left in between. Germline V gives CDR1 SGHNT, CDR2 YENEEA. The CDR3 bases are TGTGCCAGCAGCTATCAGGGTGGCAATTCACCCCTCCACTTT. The encoded protein is CASSYQGGNSPLHF.

For this clone: Mismatch with germline at one junction end may stem from a read error. The chain couples TRBV5-1 to TRBJ1-1; 7 bases fit TRBD1. In germline, CDR1 is SGHRS, CDR2 YFSETQ. The CDR3 is made up of 16 amino acids. CDR3 in DNA: TGTGCCAGCAGCTTGGGATCGACAGGGAGCTACACTGAAGCTTTCTTT. Protein sequence: CASSLGSTGSYTEAFF.

This clone was detected a few times. The chain couples TRBV6-1 to TRBJ2-7; D might be TRBD2 (5 bases). The CDR3 is 13 residues long. Trimming removed 3 bases at V and 3 bases at J, with 9 bases between. CDR1 is MNHNS and CDR2 is SASEGT in the germline V gene. In DNA, the CDR3 is TGTGCCAGCAGTGACGGACTCTTCTACGAGCAGTACTTC. It specifies CASSDGLFYEQYF.

Ten or more counts support this clone. The chain uses TRBV6-1 and TRBJ1-5; D is ambiguous. V lost 4 bases and J lost 0, with 7 bases in between. Per germline, CDR1 MNHNS and CDR2 SASEGT. CDR3 size: 14 residues. As DNA, the CDR3 is TGTGCCAGCAGTGGGCAATATAGCAATCAGCCCCAGCATTTT. Its protein product is CASSGQYSNQPQHF.

This clone was found many times. The chain uses TRBV4-1 and TRBJ2-7; D is perhaps TRBD2 (6 bases). Germline V gene lookup returns CDR1 MGHRA and CDR2 YSYEKL. The CDR3 is 15 residues long. With 4 bases removed from V and 0 bases from J, the gap between germline ends came to 13 bases. CDR3 residues: CASSRSGTDSYEQYF. CDR3 coding DNA: TGCGCCAGCAGCCGCTCCGGGACTGACTCCTACGAGCAGTACTTC.

In this sample, this clone turned up many times. V usage is TRBV7-3 and J usage is TRBJ2-3, with 8 bases lining up with TRBD2. The germline CDR1 and CDR2 sequences are SGHTA and FQGTGA. The ends lost 2 bases at V and 6 bases at J; junction bases unmatched: 10. The CDR3 covers 16 residues. CDR3 sequence: CASSLSPAGGPDTQYF. The DNA for the CDR3 is TGTGCCAGCAGCTTATCACCGGCGGGGGGTCCGGATACGCAGTATTTT.